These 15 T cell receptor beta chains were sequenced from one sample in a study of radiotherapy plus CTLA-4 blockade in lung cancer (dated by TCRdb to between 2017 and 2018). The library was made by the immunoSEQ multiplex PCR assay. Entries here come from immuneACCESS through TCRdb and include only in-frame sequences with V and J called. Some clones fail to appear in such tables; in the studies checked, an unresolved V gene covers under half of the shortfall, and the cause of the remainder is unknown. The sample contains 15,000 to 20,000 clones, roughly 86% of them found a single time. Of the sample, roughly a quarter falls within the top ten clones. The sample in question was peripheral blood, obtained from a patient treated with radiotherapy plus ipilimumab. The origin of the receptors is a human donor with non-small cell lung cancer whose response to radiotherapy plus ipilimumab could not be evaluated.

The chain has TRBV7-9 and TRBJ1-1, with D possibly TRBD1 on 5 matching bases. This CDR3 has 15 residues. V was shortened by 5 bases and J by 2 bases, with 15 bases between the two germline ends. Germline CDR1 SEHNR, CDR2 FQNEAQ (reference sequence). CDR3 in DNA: TGTGCCAGCAGCCGCCTCTCAGGGCCTAACACTGAAGCTTTCTTT. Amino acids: CASSRLSGPNTEAFF.

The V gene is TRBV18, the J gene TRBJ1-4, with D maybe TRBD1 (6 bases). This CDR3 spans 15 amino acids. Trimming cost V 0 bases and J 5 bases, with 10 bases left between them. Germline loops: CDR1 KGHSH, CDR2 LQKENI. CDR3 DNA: TGTGCCAGCTCACCACCGGGGCAGGGGAATGAAAAACTGTTTTTT. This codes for CASSPPGQGNEKLFF.

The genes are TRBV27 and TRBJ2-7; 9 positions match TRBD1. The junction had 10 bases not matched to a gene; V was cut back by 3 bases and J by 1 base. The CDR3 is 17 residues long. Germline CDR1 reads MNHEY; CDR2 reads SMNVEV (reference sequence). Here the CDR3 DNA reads TGTGCCAGCAGTTTCAGAGGGGGACAGGGCCTTTCCTACGAGCAGTACTTC. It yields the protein CASSFRGGQGLSYEQYF.

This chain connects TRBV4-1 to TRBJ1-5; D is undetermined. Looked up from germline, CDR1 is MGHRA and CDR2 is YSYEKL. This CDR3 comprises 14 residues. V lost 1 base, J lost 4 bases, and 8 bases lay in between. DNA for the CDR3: TGCGCCAGCAGCCAAGTTGGAGGGAATCAGCCCCAGCATTTT. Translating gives CASSQVGGNQPQHF.

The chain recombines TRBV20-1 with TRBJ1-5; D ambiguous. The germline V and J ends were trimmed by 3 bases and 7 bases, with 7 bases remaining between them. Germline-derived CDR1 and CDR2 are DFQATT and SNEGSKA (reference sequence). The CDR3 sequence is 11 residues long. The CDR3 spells CSASLGQPQHF. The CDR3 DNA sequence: TGCAGTGCTAGTCTCGGGCAGCCCCAGCATTTT.

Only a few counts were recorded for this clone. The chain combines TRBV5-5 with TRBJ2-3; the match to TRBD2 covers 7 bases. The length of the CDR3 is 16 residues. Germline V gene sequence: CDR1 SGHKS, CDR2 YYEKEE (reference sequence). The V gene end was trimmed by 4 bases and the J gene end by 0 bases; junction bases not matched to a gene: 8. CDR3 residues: CASSPGDSGSTDTQYF. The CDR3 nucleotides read TGTGCCAGCAGCCCCGGCGATAGCGGGAGCACAGATACGCAGTATTTT.

CDR3: CAITIGQRNTEAFF. DNA for the CDR3: TGTGCCATCACCATTGGACAGAGGAACACTGAAGCTTTCTTT. The gene calls are TRBV10-3 and TRBJ1-1, with D perhaps matching TRBD1 (6 bases). The CDR3 has 14 residues. V was trimmed by 7 bases and J by 1 base, leaving 13 bases between them. CDR1 and CDR2 from the germline V gene are ENHRY and SYGVKD.

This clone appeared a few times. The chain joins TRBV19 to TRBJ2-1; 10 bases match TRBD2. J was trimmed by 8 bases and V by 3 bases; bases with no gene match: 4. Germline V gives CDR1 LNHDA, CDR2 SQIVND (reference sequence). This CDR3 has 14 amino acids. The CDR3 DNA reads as TGTGCCAGTAGTATTAGCGGGAGGAGCGATGAGCAGTTCTTC. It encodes CASSISGRSDEQFF.

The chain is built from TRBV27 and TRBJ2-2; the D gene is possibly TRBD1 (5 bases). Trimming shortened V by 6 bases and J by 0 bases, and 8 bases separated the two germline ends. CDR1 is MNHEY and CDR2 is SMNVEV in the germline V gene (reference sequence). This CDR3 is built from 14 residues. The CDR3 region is CASRPTANTGELFF. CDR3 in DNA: TGTGCCAGCAGACCGACAGCGAACACCGGGGAGCTGTTTTTT.

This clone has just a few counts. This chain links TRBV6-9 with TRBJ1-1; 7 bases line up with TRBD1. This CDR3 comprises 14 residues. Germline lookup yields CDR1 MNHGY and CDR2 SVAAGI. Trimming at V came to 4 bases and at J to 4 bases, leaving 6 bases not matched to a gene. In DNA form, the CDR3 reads TGTGCCAGCAGTTCCTACAGGGGACCCACTGAAGCTTTCTTT. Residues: CASSSYRGPTEAFF.

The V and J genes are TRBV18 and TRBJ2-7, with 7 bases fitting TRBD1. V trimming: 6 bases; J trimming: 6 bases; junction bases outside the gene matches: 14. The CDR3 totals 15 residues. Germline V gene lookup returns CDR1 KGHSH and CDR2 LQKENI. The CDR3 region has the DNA TGTGCCAGCTCCCCAAAGGGGGCAGGGGTGGGCGAGCAGTACTTC. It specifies CASSPKGAGVGEQYF.

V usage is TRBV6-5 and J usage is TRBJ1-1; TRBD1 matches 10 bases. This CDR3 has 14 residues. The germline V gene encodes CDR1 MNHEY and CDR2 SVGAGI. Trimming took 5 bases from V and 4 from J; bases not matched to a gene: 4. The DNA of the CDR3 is TGTGCCAGCAGTACCGGACAGGGGGTCACTGAAGCTTTCTTT. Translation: CASSTGQGVTEAFF.

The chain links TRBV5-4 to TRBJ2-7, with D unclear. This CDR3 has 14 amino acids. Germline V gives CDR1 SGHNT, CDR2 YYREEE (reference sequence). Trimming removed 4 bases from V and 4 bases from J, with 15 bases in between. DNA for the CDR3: TGTGCCAGCAGCCAGTATCCCACTACGTACGAGCAGTACTTC. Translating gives CASSQYPTTYEQYF. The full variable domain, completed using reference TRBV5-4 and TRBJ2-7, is ETGVTQSPTHLIKTRGQQVTLRCSSQSGHNTVSWYQQALGQGPQFIFQYYREEENGRGNFPPRFSGLQFPNYSSELNVNALELDDSALYLCASSQYPTTYEQYFGPGTRLTVT.

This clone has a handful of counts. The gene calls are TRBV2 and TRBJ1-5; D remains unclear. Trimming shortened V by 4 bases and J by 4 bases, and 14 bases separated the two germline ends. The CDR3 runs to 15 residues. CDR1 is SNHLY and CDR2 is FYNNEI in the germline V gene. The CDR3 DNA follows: TGTGCCAGCAGTGGGGTTTCGACTAGTAATCAGCCCCAGCATTTT. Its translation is CASSGVSTSNQPQHF. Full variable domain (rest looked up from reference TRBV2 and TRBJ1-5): EPEVTQTPSHQVTQMGQEVILRCVPISNHLYFYWYRQILGQKVEFLVSFYNNEISEKSEIFDDQFSVERPDGSNFTLKIRSTKLEDSAMYFCASSGVSTSNQPQHFGDGTRLSIL.

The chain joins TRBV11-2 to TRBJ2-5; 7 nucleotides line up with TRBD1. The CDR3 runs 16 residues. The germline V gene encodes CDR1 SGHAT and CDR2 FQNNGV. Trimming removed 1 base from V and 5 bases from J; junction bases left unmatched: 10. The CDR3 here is CASSLVGGGGTETQYF. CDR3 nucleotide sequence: TGTGCCAGCAGCTTAGTAGGGGGCGGCGGAACGGAGACCCAGTACTTC.